The clone carrying this T cell receptor (beta chain) was observed at least ten times. The record originates from a study of molecular identifiers for immune sequencing clone quantification. From the PCR reads, TCRdb called clonotypes with MiXCR, one entry per CDR3 protein. Of approximately 680,000 distinct CDR3 sequences listed, 25% are singletons. The origin of this receptor is a human donor in good health. Some libraries in this study had Jurkat cell RNA spiked in. The sample consisted of naive CD8+ T cells from blood, with Jurkat cell RNA spiked in. Subset reported: FACS-sorted CD8+CD4-CCR7+CD45RA+ naive T cells.

CDR3 sequence reads: CASSSTTVNTEAFF. The CDR3 nucleotides are TGTGCCAGCAGCTCCACGACGGTTAACACTGAAGCTTTCTTT. The chain is built from TRBV7-2 and TRBJ1-1; D is unclear. V shed 4 bases and J shed 2 bases, with 11 bases lying between them. Germline CDR1 and CDR2: SGHTA and FQGNSA. The CDR3 has 14 residues.